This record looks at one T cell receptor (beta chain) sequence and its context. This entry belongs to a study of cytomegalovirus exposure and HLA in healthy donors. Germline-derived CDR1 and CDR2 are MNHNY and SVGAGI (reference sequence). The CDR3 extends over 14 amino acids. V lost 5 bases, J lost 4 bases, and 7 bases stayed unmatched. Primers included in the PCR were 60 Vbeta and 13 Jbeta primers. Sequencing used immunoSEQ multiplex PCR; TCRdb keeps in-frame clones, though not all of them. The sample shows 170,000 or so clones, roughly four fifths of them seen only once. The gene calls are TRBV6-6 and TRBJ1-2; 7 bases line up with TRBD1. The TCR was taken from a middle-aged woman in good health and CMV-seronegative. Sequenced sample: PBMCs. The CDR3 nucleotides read TGTGCCAGCAGTAACCAGGGGGGCGGCTATGGCTACACCTTC. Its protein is CASSNQGGGYGYTF.